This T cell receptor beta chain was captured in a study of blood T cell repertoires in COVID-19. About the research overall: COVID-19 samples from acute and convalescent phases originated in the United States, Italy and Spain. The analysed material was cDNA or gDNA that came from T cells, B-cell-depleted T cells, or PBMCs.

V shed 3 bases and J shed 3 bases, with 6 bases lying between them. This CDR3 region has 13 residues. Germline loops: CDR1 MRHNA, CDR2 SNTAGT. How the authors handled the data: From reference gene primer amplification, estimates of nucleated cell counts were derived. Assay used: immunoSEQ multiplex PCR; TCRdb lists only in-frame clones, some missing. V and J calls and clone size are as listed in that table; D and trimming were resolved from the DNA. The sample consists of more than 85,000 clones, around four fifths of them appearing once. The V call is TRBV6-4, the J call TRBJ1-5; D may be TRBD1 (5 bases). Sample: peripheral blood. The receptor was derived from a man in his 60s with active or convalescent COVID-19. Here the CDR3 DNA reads TGTGCCAGCAGTGAGGGACTCAATCAGCCCCAGCATTTT. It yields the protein CASSEGLNQPQHF.